This T cell receptor (beta chain) was profiled in a study of blood T cells in healthy people across ages (dated by TCRdb to about 2015). About the full investigation: In model experiments, roughly one uniquely barcoded TCR beta cDNA molecule per two T cells was captured by template switching. Using deep sequencing normalized with unique cDNA molecular identifiers, the study measured how TCR beta repertoire diversity changes with age. Four age groups were formed from the donors: young (average roughly 15 years), middle-aged (around 37), aged (under 70) and long-lived (approximately 78). To avoid experimental bias, donors of different ages were randomly spread across the sequencing lanes. For two donors (one aged 18 to 30 and one aged 80 or older), the study analyzed two additional independent replicas of 1 million unique cDNA reads from the same blood draw. General conclusions and limits of the study: The long-lived group showed more naive CD4+ T cells, fewer expanded clones and increased TCR diversity than the aged group, suggesting age selection. Because profiling used bulk unsorted PBMCs, naive and antigen-experienced compartments could not be compared conclusively. Estimates of total diversity from one million sequenced T cells were regarded as lower bounds and underestimates. Observed TCR beta diversity per million T cells fell roughly linearly with age, and a significant reduction was already apparent by age around 40. Observed TCR beta diversity correlated strongly with the percentage of naive T cells measured by flow cytometry. Because the CMV infection status of the donors was unknown, age-related changes in expanded clonotypes may potentially have been confounded.

The donors were some 36 Caucasian individuals from Russia, aged roughly 6 to 100 years, who were systemically healthy. Each donor gave around 9 milliliters of peripheral blood, collected into EDTA-treated Vacutainer tubes. Ficoll-Paque density-gradient centrifugation was used to isolate PBMCs, with at least 6 million obtained per sample. Trizol reagent was used to extract total RNA from the PBMCs, yielding at least 6 micrograms per sample. Naive CD45RAhigh/CD27high T cell percentages were measured by flow cytometry on a PBMC aliquot from every donor. Library creation used 5' RACE. Instrument used: Illumina HiSeq 2500. The second PCR ran for roughly 7 to 12 cycles and used a J-beta primer mix along with a sample-barcoded 5' primer. A unique molecular identifier was introduced onto each TCR beta cDNA molecule by a template-switch 5' adaptor carrying 12 random nucleotides. Each sample yielded at least 2.5 million CDR3-containing paired-end reads. First-strand cDNA synthesis was performed from all RNA using the Mint cDNA synthesis kit, with priming by a TRBC-specific oligonucleotide. All cDNA was treated with uracil-DNA glycosylase and then went through a first 18-cycle PCR with the universal primers M1SS and BC2_uni_R. As for how the authors treated the data: Each sample was normalized by randomly selecting 1 million high-quality reads, each carrying a distinct molecular identifier. Instead of being binned into consensus sequences, reads with shared molecular identifiers were discarded. MiTCR, with a Q25 quality threshold and the strictest error-elimination algorithm, was used for CDR3 identification, clonotype clustering and error correction. A nonparametric unseen species model with Euler transformation was used to estimate a lower bound on total TCR beta diversity. TCRdb itself trimmed the public reads at Q25 with fastp, ran MiXCR and retained productive beta chains. Every CDR3 protein is listed once, alongside the most common genes and DNA of its rows. The V and J calls reflect TCRdb's pipeline rather than the authors' work. Present in this sample are more than 700,000 distinct CDR3 sequences, 35% to 60% of which were seen just once. The top ten clonotypes cover 18% of the sample.

The CDR3 spans 14 residues, from the cysteine through the phenylalanine. Only the CDR3 portion is preserved as DNA: 42 bases, with reading frame beginning at the first base. Trimming removed 6 bases from V and 4 bases from J, leaving 10 bases between the germline ends. Notes on this clonotype: Its antigen is currently not known. Base qualities are missing; no much larger clone stands one base away.

The sequence was collected from a man older than 75 in good health. Recombination linked TRBV12-3 or TRBV12-4 to TRBJ2-6, with no reliable assignment of the D segment. Material: blood. The base sequence is TGTGCCAGCAGAATGAACGGAGGGGCCAACGTCCTGACTTTC. Its coded protein is CASRMNGGANVLTF.